These 15 T cell receptor beta chains share one sample of origin, sequenced in a study of T cells in Graves' hyperthyroidism and ophthalmopathy. Amplification targeted TCR beta CDR3 regions from RNA transcripts. HTBI primers were employed in a first-round RT-PCR of the TCR CDR3. Using its own MiXCR run on the multiplex PCR reads, TCRdb lists one record per CDR3 protein. The sample records 550,000 to 650,000 distinct CDR3 sequences, approximately 15% being singletons. Sequenced: blood. The receptors were sampled from a woman in her twenties or thirties with Graves' hyperthyroidism that later progressed to Graves' ophthalmopathy.

The chain joins TRBV3-1 to TRBJ2-7, with 7 nucleotides matching TRBD2. There are 16 residues in the CDR3. V trimming: 0 bases; J trimming: 4 bases; junction bases outside the gene matches: 9. CDR1 is LGHDT, CDR2 YNNKEL, per germline (reference sequence). This CDR3 reads CASSQDRGAGVYEQYF. The CDR3 DNA follows: TGTGCCAGCAGCCAAGATCGAGGGGCGGGAGTTTACGAGCAGTACTTC.

The chain has TRBV19 and TRBJ1-1; D may be TRBD1 (5 bases). There are 15 residues in the CDR3. V lost 10 bases to trimming and J lost 1 base, with 19 bases between them. Germline CDR1 LNHDA, CDR2 SQIVND (reference sequence). CDR3 in amino acids: CATSPMGPENTEAFF. The CDR3 DNA follows: TGTGCCACCTCCCCCATGGGACCGGAGAACACTGAAGCTTTCTTT.

This clonotype was recorded at least ten times. This chain joins TRBV29-1 and TRBJ2-7; D possibly matches TRBD1 or TRBD2 (5 bases each). V lost 3 bases, J lost 7 bases, and 13 bases lay in between. The germline gives CDR1 SQVTM, CDR2 ANQGSEA. This CDR3 region has 12 residues. The CDR3 here is CSVDTDWGEQYF. DNA for the CDR3: TGCAGCGTTGATACAGACTGGGGGGAGCAGTACTTC.

This clonotype was observed a handful of times. The rearrangement joins TRBV15 to TRBJ2-1; a possible D gene is TRBD1 (5 bases). The CDR3 has 16 amino acids. The ends were cut back, 3 bases at V and 0 bases at J, with 12 bases in the middle. The germline gives CDR1 LNHNV, CDR2 YYDKDF (reference sequence). Written as DNA, the CDR3 is TGTGCCACCAGCAGCCCGACAGAGAGCTCCTACAATGAGCAGTTCTTC. Encoded protein: CATSSPTESSYNEQFF. Drawing the rest from reference TRBV15 and TRBJ2-1, the complete variable domain is DAMVIQNPRYQVTQFGKPVTLSCSQTLNHNVMYWYQQKSSQAPKLLFHYYDKDFNNEADTPDNFQSRRPNTSFCFLDIRSPGLGDTAMYLCATSSPTESSYNEQFFGPGTRLTVL.

The chain recombines TRBV20-1 with TRBJ1-5, with 7 bases fitting TRBD1. Per the germline V gene, CDR1 is DFQATT and CDR2 is SNEGSKA (reference sequence). CDR3 length: 13 residues. V dropped 5 bases and J dropped 4; count of bases not matched to a gene: 5. Here the CDR3 reads CSAGGQVNQPQHF. CDR3 bases: TGCAGTGCTGGAGGACAGGTTAATCAGCCCCAGCATTTT.

This sequence joins TRBV20-1 and TRBJ2-1, with D possibly being TRBD2 (5 bases). Germline loops: CDR1 DFQATT, CDR2 SNEGSKA (reference sequence). The CDR3 is 13 amino acids. The V end lost 7 bases, the J end lost 5 bases, and 15 bases lay between the germline ends. CDR3 bases: TGCAGTGTAGAGATGGCCGGGAACAATGAGCAGTTCTTC. Protein sequence: CSVEMAGNNEQFF.

The chain joins TRBV5-1 to TRBJ2-5; 9 bases line up with TRBD2. V shed 1 base and J 2 bases; nucleotides not matched to a gene: 15. The CDR3 spans 19 residues. Germline CDR1 and CDR2: SGHRS and YFSETQ. The CDR3 loop reads CASSLYPSSASGRQETQYF. The CDR3 region has the DNA TGCGCCAGCAGCTTGTATCCCAGCAGCGCGAGCGGGAGGCAAGAGACCCAGTACTTC.

This clonotype was counted between two and nine times. The chain is built from TRBV9 and TRBJ2-2; D not resolved. CDR1 and CDR2 from the germline V gene are SGDLS and YYNGEE. V was pared by 4 bases and J by 4 bases, with 11 bases between. This CDR3 comprises 14 residues. In DNA form, the CDR3 reads TGTGCCAGCAGCCCCTCCGTGAGCACCGGGGAGCTGTTTTTT. Residues: CASSPSVSTGELFF.

This clonotype was seen repeatedly, ten times or more. The CDR3 DNA is TGTGCCAGCGGCGATGCCAGTAGAAACTCCTACGAGCAGTACTTC. Translating gives CASGDASRNSYEQYF. The rearrangement links TRBV6-2 or TRBV6-3 to TRBJ2-7, with D unclear. Germline V gene data show CDR1 as MNHEY and CDR2 as SVGEGT. This CDR3 spans 15 amino acids. The V end was cut by 8 bases, the J end by 0 bases, with 17 bases between.

This clonotype was found many times. This sequence joins TRBV12-3 or TRBV12-4 and TRBJ1-1; perhaps TRBD1 as D (5 bases). This CDR3 is 17 amino acids long. The V end was cut by 1 base, the J end by 2 bases, with 17 bases between. The CDR3 region has the DNA TGTGCCAGCAGTTTAGGTGGGGCAAGGGCAGTCAACACTGAAGCTTTCTTT. This sequence encodes CASSLGGARAVNTEAFF.

This clonotype was picked up a small number of times. A much bigger clone sits one base away, suggesting this may be a read error. This chain joins TRBV12-5 and TRBJ1-1; 7 bases align to TRBD1. Looked up from germline, CDR1 is LGHNT and CDR2 is FRNRAP. The CDR3 spans 14 residues. The CDR3 nucleotides read TGTGCTAGTGGCTCTGGACAGGCGAACACTGACGCTTTCTTT. Translation gives CASGSGQANTDAFF.

The chain combines TRBV20-1 with TRBJ2-3, with TRBD1 as a possible D gene (5 bases). CDR3 length: 15 amino acids. V shed 0 bases and J shed 4 bases, with 14 bases lying between them. Germline CDR1 is DFQATT and CDR2 is SNEGSKA (reference sequence). The CDR3 region is CSARDSQGISDTQYF. CDR3 coding DNA: TGCAGTGCTAGAGATAGTCAGGGAATTTCAGATACGCAGTATTTT.

V usage is TRBV30 and J usage is TRBJ1-2; D gene uncertain. Germline CDR1 reads GTSNPN; CDR2 reads SVGIG (reference sequence). Trimming removed 3 bases from V and 6 bases from J, with 11 bases in between. This CDR3 is 12 amino acids long. CDR3 coding DNA: TGTGCCTGGAGCGGAAGGAGGAATGGCTACACCTTC. This gives the protein CAWSGRRNGYTF.

This clonotype has ten or more counts. The chain is built from TRBV7-8 and TRBJ2-5; D remains ambiguous. V was clipped by 1 base and J by 2 bases, with 5 bases between them. Germline V gives CDR1 SGHVS, CDR2 FQNEAQ. This CDR3 has 13 amino acids. CDR3 amino acids: CASSLEQQETQYF. The CDR3 nucleotides are TGTGCCAGCAGCTTAGAACAGCAAGAGACCCAGTACTTC.

This clonotype was seen only a few times. The chain recombines TRBV19 with TRBJ1-1, with TRBD1 identical over 8 bases. This CDR3 is 11 amino acids long. Germline lookup yields CDR1 LNHDA and CDR2 SQIVND (reference sequence). V dropped 9 bases and J dropped 8; count of bases not matched to a gene: 5. CDR3 DNA sequence: TGTGCCAGCCGCGGGACAGGAGAAGCTTTCTTT. It codes for CASRGTGEAFF.